The table lists the clone carrying this T cell receptor beta chain with a few counts. Its target is unknown. V was pared by 4 bases and J by 4 bases, with 13 bases between. The CDR3 loop spans 13 amino acids. Germline V gene data show CDR1 as SQVTM and CDR2 as ANQGSEA. The data originate from a study of beta chain features in type 1 diabetes. Overall study: Patients looked much like healthy donors when it came to age, gender and cell yields.

Markers CD45RO/CCR7/CD25/CD127/CD95/CD27 served to sort CD4+ naive, central memory, regulatory and stem cell-like memory cells. Purity (above 95%) was reached by all sorted populations. Since all of the isolated RNA was reverse transcribed, expressed TCRB transcripts were what got sequenced. The table came from immunoSEQ multiplex PCR; TCRdb's copy has only in-frame clones and leaves some out. The sample holds almost 250,000 clones, roughly 13% seen once. Regarding the study as a whole: Moderate yet significant TCRB CDR3 shortening was seen in Type 1 diabetes patients in all four CD4+ subsets.

The sequenced sample consisted of naive CD4+ T cells from blood. The rearrangement links TRBV29-1 to TRBJ1-1, with D possibly TRBD1 on 5 matching bases. The TCR comes from a middle-aged woman in good health. CDR3 nucleotide sequence: TGCAGCGTTGCCGGCAGGGTCGGCACTGAAGCTTTCTTT. It translates to CSVAGRVGTEAFF.